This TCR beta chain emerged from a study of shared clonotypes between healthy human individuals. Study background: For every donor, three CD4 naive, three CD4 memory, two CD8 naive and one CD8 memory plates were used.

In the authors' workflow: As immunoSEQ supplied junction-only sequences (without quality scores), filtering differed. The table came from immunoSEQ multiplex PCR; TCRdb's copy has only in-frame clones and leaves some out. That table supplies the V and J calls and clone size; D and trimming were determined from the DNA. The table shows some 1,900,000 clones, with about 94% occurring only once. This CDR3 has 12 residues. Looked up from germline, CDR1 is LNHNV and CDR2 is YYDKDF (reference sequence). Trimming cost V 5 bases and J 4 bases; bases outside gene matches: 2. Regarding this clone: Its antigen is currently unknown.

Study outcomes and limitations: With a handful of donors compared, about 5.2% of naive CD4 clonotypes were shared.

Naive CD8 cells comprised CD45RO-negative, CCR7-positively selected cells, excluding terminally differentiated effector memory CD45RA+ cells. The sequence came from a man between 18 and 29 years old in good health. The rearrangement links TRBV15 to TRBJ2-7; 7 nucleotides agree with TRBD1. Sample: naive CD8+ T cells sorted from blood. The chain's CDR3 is CATSATGYEQYF. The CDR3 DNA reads TGTGCCACCAGCGCGACAGGGTACGAGCAGTACTTC.